Presented here are 18 T cell receptor beta chains from one specimen sequenced in a study of CXCR3-negative and CXCR3-positive naive CD8 T cells. For these receptors, no antigen is known. Study outcomes and limitations: CXCR3-negative naive cells had less hydrophobic TRB CDR3s than did CXCR3-positive naive cells.

TRB cDNA libraries were made by UMI-labeled 5' RACE. TCRdb re-called the 5' RACE reads and shows each CDR3 protein once, DNA omitted. This table holds 150,000 to 180,000 distinct CDR3 sequences. Sequencing was carried out using naive CXCR3+ CD8+ T cells from blood. Subset in this sample: CD45RO-CCR7+CD27+CD95- naive CD8+ T cells expressing CXCR3 (TNR3+). The receptor set was obtained from a human donor in good health. Some clones in this sample may be carry-over from other donors' samples.

The chain links TRBV4-1 to TRBJ1-3; TCRdb's D gene call, TRBD1, goes unchecked for lack of DNA. This CDR3 has 14 residues. Germline V lookup: CDR1 MGHRA, CDR2 YSYEKL. The CDR3 sequence: CASSPTGPVDTIYF.

The CDR3 sequence is CASSLRDSYAYNEQLF. The chain links TRBV28 to TRBJ2-1; TCRdb returns TRBD1, unconfirmable since there is no DNA. In germline, CDR1 is MDHEN, CDR2 SYDVKM. The CDR3 has 16 residues.

The chain combines TRBV10-3 with TRBJ1-4; the TCRdb D gene call, TRBD1, has no DNA to confirm it. CDR1 ENHRY and CDR2 SYGVKD come from the germline V gene. The length of the CDR3 is 17 residues. CDR3 amino acids: CAILSPGQGITNEKLFF.

This rearrangement joins TRBV28 to TRBJ2-7; TCRdb selects TRBD2, and the lack of DNA leaves this call unchecked. Germline V lookup: CDR1 MDHEN, CDR2 SYDVKM. The CDR3 spans 15 residues. CDR3 loop: CASSFSLAGNYEQYF.

The J gene is TRBJ2-7, the V gene TRBV6-2 or TRBV6-3. Germline CDR1 reads MNHEY; CDR2 reads SVGEGT. This CDR3 has 14 residues. The CDR3 region is CAGSYEPSAYEQYF.

This sequence joins TRBV6-2 or TRBV6-3 and TRBJ2-7; TCRdb reports TRBD1, a call that lacks DNA to check it against. Germline-derived CDR1 and CDR2 are MNHEY and SVGEGT. The CDR3 spans 13 residues. Here the CDR3 reads CASRKGQSYEQYF.

V is TRBV6-1 and J is TRBJ2-3; the TCRdb D gene call, TRBD2, has no DNA to confirm it. The germline gives CDR1 MNHNS, CDR2 SASEGT. The CDR3 runs to 15 residues. This chain's CDR3 is CASRTALAGVDMQYF.

The J gene is TRBJ2-1, the V gene TRBV4-3; TCRdb reports TRBD2, a call that lacks DNA to check it against. The length of the CDR3 is 15 residues. CDR1 LGHNA and CDR2 YSLEER come from the germline V gene. The CDR3 spells CASSQALGSYNEQFF.

The V and J genes are TRBV7-8 and TRBJ2-2; TCRdb's D call, TRBD2, is unchecked because there is no DNA. Germline loops: CDR1 SGHVS, CDR2 FQNEAQ. This CDR3 spans 16 amino acids. This CDR3 reads CASSRLAGVNTGELFF.

The genes are TRBV14 and TRBJ1-4. The germline V gene encodes CDR1 SGHDN and CDR2 FVKESK. The CDR3 extends over 15 amino acids. The CDR3 region is CASSPRFGRNEKLFF.

The chain combines TRBV6-2 or TRBV6-3 with TRBJ1-1. Germline CDR1 MNHEY, CDR2 SVGEGT. The CDR3 runs 13 residues. This chain's CDR3 is CASSAAMNTEAFF.

The genes are TRBV7-9 and TRBJ2-7; TCRdb outputs TRBD1, but without DNA this stays unchecked. Germline V gives CDR1 SEHNR, CDR2 FQNEAQ (reference sequence). The CDR3 covers 11 residues. This CDR3 is CASSWGAEQYF.

J is TRBJ2-7 and V is TRBV5-1; TCRdb lists TRBD1, though no DNA is available to test this call. The CDR3 spans 14 residues. Per the germline V gene, CDR1 is SGHRS and CDR2 is YFSETQ. CDR3 sequence: CASSLRTGNYEQYF.

This chain connects TRBV28 to TRBJ2-7; without DNA, the TCRdb call of TRBD1 cannot be checked. The CDR3 extends over 21 amino acids. Germline assignment: CDR1 MDHEN and CDR2 SYDVKM. CDR3 protein: CASSLGFIRDRAGRPDYEQYF.

J is TRBJ2-2 and V is TRBV7-9. Germline CDR1 reads SEHNR; CDR2 reads FQNEAQ (reference sequence). The length of the CDR3 is 15 residues. CDR3 residues: CASSPAGTNTGELFF.

The rearrangement links TRBV7-6 to TRBJ1-2; with no DNA, the TCRdb D assignment of TRBD1 cannot be verified. The CDR3 runs 16 residues. CDR1 is SGHVS, CDR2 FNYEAQ, per germline. CDR3 sequence reads: CASSFSPRQGGNGYTF.

V and J are TRBV7-9 and TRBJ2-5. The CDR3 is 11 residues long. Germline V gene data show CDR1 as SEHNR and CDR2 as FQNEAQ (reference sequence). The CDR3 sequence is CASSSPETQYF. The whole variable domain, filled in from reference TRBV7-9 and TRBJ2-5, reads DTGVSQNPRHKITKRGQNVTFRCDPISEHNRLYWYRQTLGQGPEFLTYFQNEAQLEKSRLLSDRFSAERPKGSFSTLEIQRTEQGDSAMYLCASSSPETQYFGPGTRLLVL.

This chain joins TRBV4-2 and TRBJ1-3. CDR1 and CDR2 from the germline V gene are LGHNA and YNFKEQ. This CDR3 is 15 amino acids long. CDR3 amino acids: CASSQGRLAGNTIYF.